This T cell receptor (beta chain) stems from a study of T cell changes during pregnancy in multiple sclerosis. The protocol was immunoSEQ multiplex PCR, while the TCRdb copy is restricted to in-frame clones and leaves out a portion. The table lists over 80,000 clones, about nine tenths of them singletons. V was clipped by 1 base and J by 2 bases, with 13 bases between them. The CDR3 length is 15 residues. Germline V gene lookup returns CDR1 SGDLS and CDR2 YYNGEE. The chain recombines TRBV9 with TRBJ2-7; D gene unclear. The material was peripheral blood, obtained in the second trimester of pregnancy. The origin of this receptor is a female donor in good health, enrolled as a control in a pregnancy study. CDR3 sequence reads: CASSVNSLPAYEQYF. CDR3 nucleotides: TGTGCCAGCAGCGTAAACAGCTTGCCCGCCTACGAGCAGTACTTC.